This TCR beta chain appears in the sequencing data of a study of T-cell reconstitution after alpha-beta-depleted transplantation in children. This clonotype was observed at least ten times. Its specificity is not known. Findings and limits, study-wide: Roughly two months post-transplant, alpha-beta T cells reportedly originated from several hundred graft clones that had expanded. Certain patients had high TCRbeta diversity at day 60, and it came from recipient T cells and thymic progenitors that survived. T-cell counts and diversity at one year post-transplant came mainly from newly produced T cells.

TCRbeta library preparation incorporated unique molecular identifiers. TCRdb processed the PCR reads anew with MiXCR; each CDR3 protein has one entry. Of roughly 490,000 distinct CDR3 sequences in the sample, over 9.5% were seen once. The V segment lost 2 bases and the J segment 8 bases; nucleotides outside the gene matches: 6. Germline V gene data show CDR1 as SGHRS and CDR2 as YFSETQ. This CDR3 has 14 amino acids. The chain carries TRBV5-1 and TRBJ2-2, with 7 bases lining up with TRBD1. The sequences come from PBMCs, mostly from graft donor cells, collected 180 days after TCRalphabeta/CD19-depleted stem cell transplant. This sequence was found in a female patient between 2 and 15 years old who had a stem cell transplant for aplastic anemia, so the T cells may come from the graft donor. The CDR3 DNA is TGCGCCAGCAGCTTAGACAGGGTATCGGGGGAGCTGTTTTTT. Translation gives CASSLDRVSGELFF.